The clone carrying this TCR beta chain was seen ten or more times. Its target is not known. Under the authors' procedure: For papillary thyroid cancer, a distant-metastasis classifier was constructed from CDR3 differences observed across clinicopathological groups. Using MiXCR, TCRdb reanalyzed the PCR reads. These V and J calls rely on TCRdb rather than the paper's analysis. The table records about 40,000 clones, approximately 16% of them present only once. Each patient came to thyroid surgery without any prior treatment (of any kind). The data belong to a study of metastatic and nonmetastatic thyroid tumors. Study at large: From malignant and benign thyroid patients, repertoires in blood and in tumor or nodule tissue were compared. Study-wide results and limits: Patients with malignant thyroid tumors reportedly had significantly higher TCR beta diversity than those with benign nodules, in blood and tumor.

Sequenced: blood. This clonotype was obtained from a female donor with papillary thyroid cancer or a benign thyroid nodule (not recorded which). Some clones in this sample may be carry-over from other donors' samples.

CDR3 protein: CASSSTGDSYNEQFF. The DNA of the CDR3 is TGTGCCAGCTCTTCGACAGGGGATTCCTACAATGAGCAGTTCTTC. The J gene is TRBJ2-1, the V gene TRBV18, with 8 bases aligning to TRBD1. Germline V gene lookup returns CDR1 KGHSH and CDR2 LQKENI. The trim removed 6 bases at V and 1 base at J, leaving 5 bases unmatched. The CDR3 runs to 15 residues.